This passage covers 21 T cell receptor beta chains from one sample sequenced in a study of tumor and adjacent non-tumor tissue in lung cancer. The template was RNA from unsorted bulk tissue. The library came from three nested PCR rounds adapted from ARM-PCR protocols. TCRdb used MiXCR to reprocess the multiplex PCR reads, holding one entry per CDR3 protein. This sample has 130,000 or so distinct CDR3 sequences; roughly 67% occur once, and the top ten carry around 13%. The sequenced sample consisted of lung tumor tissue. These receptors all come from a man aged 30 to 39 with non-small cell lung cancer.

This clonotype was counted a few times. This chain uses TRBV4-1 with TRBJ1-4; D unclear. The V end was cut by 0 bases, the J end by 8 bases, with 7 bases between. Germline CDR1 reads MGHRA; CDR2 reads YSYEKL. There are 13 residues in the CDR3. CDR3 sequence (DNA): TGCGCCAGCAGCCAAGATATATGGGAAAAACTGTTTTTT. Translating it yields CASSQDIWEKLFF.

This clonotype was observed a few times. This clone may be a read error of a much larger clone one base away. The chain uses TRBV4-1 and TRBJ2-7; 9 bases agree with TRBD2. Germline CDR1 MGHRA, CDR2 YSYEKL. Germline trimming cut 6 bases from V and 6 bases from J; bases unmatched to any gene: 9. CDR3 length equals 14 residues. DNA for the CDR3: TGCGCCAGCAGTGAGCGGCGGGAGGGCTCCGAGCAGTACTTC. Translation gives CASSERREGSEQYF.

As to this clonotype: A single base separates this from a much larger clone, so it may be a read error. This chain uses TRBV10-3 with TRBJ2-5; tentative D call: TRBD2 (6 bases). Germline CDR1 ENHRY, CDR2 SYGVKD. The CDR3 contains 15 residues. The CDR3, as DNA: TGTGACATCAGTGAGGGGCGGGACCACCAAGAGACCCAGTACTTC. It codes for CDISEGRDHQETQYF.

Ten or more counts support this clonotype. The chain combines TRBV29-1 with TRBJ2-7; the match to TRBD1 covers 7 bases. Germline V gene sequence: CDR1 SQVTM, CDR2 ANQGSEA. The junction had 7 bases not matched to a gene; V was cut back by 5 bases and J by 3 bases. The CDR3 loop spans 13 amino acids. The CDR3 bases are TGCAGCGTTACCGGGACAGCCAGCTACGAGCAGTACTTC. This codes for CSVTGTASYEQYF.

To note about this clonotype: Just one base apart from a much larger clone, this may be a read error. The rearrangement uses TRBV20-1 and TRBJ1-2; 8 bases are shared with TRBD1. The junction had 17 bases not matched to a gene; V was cut back by 7 bases and J by 4 bases. The CDR3 has 16 amino acids. Germline V gene lookup returns CDR1 DFQATT and CDR2 SNEGSKA (reference sequence). The CDR3 DNA is TGCAGTGTTAGTTTAGTTGTCGGACAGGGCTCCTATGGCTACACCTTC. Translation: CSVSLVVGQGSYGYTF.

V and J are TRBV6-2 or TRBV6-3 and TRBJ2-7, with D hard to call. This CDR3 contains 16 residues. Between the trimmed V and J ends, which lost 0 bases and 3 bases, there was a span of 15 bases. From germline, CDR1 is MNHEY and CDR2 SVGEGT. The DNA of the CDR3 is TGTGCCAGCAGTTACTCGAATTTCACCCTACACTACGAGCAGTACTTC. This sequence encodes CASSYSNFTLHYEQYF.

This clonotype was recorded at least ten times. This chain links TRBV5-4 with TRBJ2-3; TRBD2 might be the D (5 bases). This CDR3 has 16 amino acids. With 0 bases removed from V and 5 bases from J, the gap between germline ends came to 16 bases. Germline V lookup: CDR1 SGHNT, CDR2 YYREEE (reference sequence). The CDR3 sequence is CASSLGEGLGIDTQYF. DNA of the CDR3: TGTGCCAGCAGCTTGGGCGAGGGCCTGGGCATAGATACGCAGTATTTT.

Notes on this clonotype: With a much larger clone just one base away, this may be a read error. This chain joins TRBV20-1 and TRBJ2-2; 12 positions agree with TRBD2. The CDR3 length is 14 residues. The germline CDR1 and CDR2 sequences are DFQATT and SNEGSKA (reference sequence). The CDR3 spells CCALTSGSSGELFF. CDR3 nucleotide sequence: TGCTGTGCTTTGACTAGCGGGAGCTCCGGGGAGCTGTTTTTT.

J is TRBJ2-1 and V is TRBV30; D remains unclear. This CDR3 has 13 residues. V gave up 2 bases and J gave up 9 bases, with 14 bases separating them. The germline V gene encodes CDR1 GTSNPN and CDR2 SVGIG (reference sequence). The CDR3 loop is CAWSRAAVGEQFF. In DNA form, the CDR3 reads TGTGCCTGGAGTCGTGCCGCTGTTGGTGAGCAGTTCTTC.

In regard to this clonotype: Possible read error: a much larger clone is one base away. V gene TRBV12-3 or TRBV12-4 combines with J gene TRBJ2-2, with D possibly matching TRBD2 (5 bases). The CDR3 is made up of 14 amino acids. Written as DNA, the CDR3 is TGTGTCAGCAGTCTGCAGGAGGTCACCGGGGAGCTGTTTTTT. It translates to CVSSLQEVTGELFF.

This chain joins TRBV24-1 and TRBJ2-3; D remains ambiguous. Trimming took off 1 base at V and 4 bases at J, with 17 bases between the two ends. The CDR3 consists of 17 residues. CDR1 is KGHDR, CDR2 SFDVKD, per germline. The CDR3 DNA reads as TGTGCCACCAGTGATTTCCGACATGCTGGGTCCTCAGATACGCAGTATTTT. Its protein is CATSDFRHAGSSDTQYF.

A word on this clonotype: The junction departs from the called germline gene at one end, perhaps through a read error. The chain links TRBV12-5 to TRBJ2-1, with D possibly being TRBD1 (6 bases). This CDR3 contains 16 residues. Germline CDR1 is LGHNT and CDR2 is FRNRAP. In nucleotides, the CDR3 is TGTGCTACTGGTTATCTCGTGACAGGCCCTTACAATGAGCAGTTCTTC. Encoded protein: CATGYLVTGPYNEQFF.

Details on this clonotype: Just one base apart from a much larger clone, this may be a read error. The rearrangement uses TRBV10-1 and TRBJ1-3; D not resolved. CDR1 WNHNN and CDR2 SYGVQD come from the germline V gene (reference sequence). The CDR3 spans 13 residues. As DNA, the CDR3 is TGCACCAGCAGTGGCCAGGTCGGGTCCACCATATATTTT. Translated, it gives CTSSGQVGSTIYF.

On this clonotype: Since a much larger clone is just one base distant, this may be a read error. The gene calls are TRBV20-1 and TRBJ2-1; TRBD2 agrees at 8 bases. After removal of 3 bases from V and 9 bases from J, the junction contained 7 bases not matched to a gene. The CDR3 has 13 amino acids. In germline, CDR1 is DFQATT, CDR2 SNEGSKA (reference sequence). This CDR3 is CSASRLAGGEQFF. The CDR3 DNA sequence: TGCAGTGCTAGTCGGCTAGCGGGCGGTGAGCAGTTCTTC.

A note on this clonotype: One base away lies a much larger clone, so this may be a sequencing read error. V usage is TRBV4-1 and J usage is TRBJ1-2; TRBD1 might be the D (6 bases). This CDR3 has 13 residues. Trimming cost V 3 bases and J 5 bases, with 10 bases left between them. The germline V gene has CDR1 MGHRA and CDR2 YSYEKL. In DNA, the CDR3 is TGCGCCAGCAGCCATAGGACAGATTATGGCTACACCTTC. Translating gives CASSHRTDYGYTF.

Comment on this clonotype: The conserved closing phenylalanine or tryptophan is absent in this CDR3, likely reflecting a read error. It is unclear where the CDR3 begins or ends on the DNA, so no DNA is shown, and the CDR3 is as TCRdb lists it. The CDR3 is CSARALLAGGSYNEQLL. The gene calls are TRBV20-1 and TRBJ2-1; the D call in the table, TRBD2, was not verified against the DNA. The CDR3 region is 17 residues in length, termini included. Germline CDR1 is DFQATT and CDR2 is SNEGSKA (reference sequence).

In regard to this clonotype: The junction departs from the called germline gene at one end, perhaps through a read error. The chain has TRBV20-1 and TRBJ2-7; D is possibly TRBD1 (6 bases). Germline V gene data show CDR1 as DFQATT and CDR2 as SNEGSKA (reference sequence). The CDR3 is 15 residues long. The CDR3: CSALRYEQGHCEQYF. The CDR3, as DNA: TGTAGTGCTCTACGATATGAGCAGGGGCACTGCGAGCAGTACTTC.

The chain employs TRBV29-1 and TRBJ2-7; D perhaps matches TRBD1 (6 bases). Germline V gene sequence: CDR1 SQVTM, CDR2 ANQGSEA. The CDR3 has 15 amino acids. V lost 3 bases, J lost 0 bases, and 15 bases lay in between. Here the CDR3 reads CSVDSDRLTSYEQYF. The CDR3 region has the DNA TGCAGCGTTGACTCGGACAGATTAACCTCCTACGAGCAGTACTTC.

Points on this clonotype: A single base separates this from a much larger clone, so it may be a read error. The V gene is TRBV20-1, the J gene TRBJ1-5; TRBD1 is a possible D gene (5 bases). The CDR3 is made up of 15 amino acids. Germline V gene sequence: CDR1 DFQATT, CDR2 SNEGSKA (reference sequence). This chain's CDR3 is CIARSTTVSNQPQHF. The DNA of the CDR3 is TGCATTGCTAGATCCACGACAGTTAGCAATCAGCCCCAGCATTTT.

Details on this clonotype: Since a much larger clone is just one base distant, this may be a read error. The chain uses TRBV4-1 and TRBJ1-1; D may be TRBD1 (6 bases). CDR3 size: 16 residues. Germline lookup yields CDR1 MGHRA and CDR2 YSYEKL. CDR3 in DNA: TGCGTCAGCAGCCAAGATCTTTACAGGGCGAACACTGAAGCTTTCTTT. Translating gives CVSSQDLYRANTEAFF.

In the case of this clonotype: This may be a read error, as it is one base from a much larger clone. The chain employs TRBV12-3 or TRBV12-4 and TRBJ2-1; D possibly corresponds to TRBD1 (5 bases). This CDR3 has 16 residues. Between the trimmed V and J ends, which lost 2 bases and 4 bases, there was a span of 15 bases. CDR3 in amino acids: CASSLRGDSFYNEQFF. The CDR3 DNA follows: TGTGCCAGCAGTTTACGTGGCGACAGCTTTTACAATGAGCAGTTCTTC.